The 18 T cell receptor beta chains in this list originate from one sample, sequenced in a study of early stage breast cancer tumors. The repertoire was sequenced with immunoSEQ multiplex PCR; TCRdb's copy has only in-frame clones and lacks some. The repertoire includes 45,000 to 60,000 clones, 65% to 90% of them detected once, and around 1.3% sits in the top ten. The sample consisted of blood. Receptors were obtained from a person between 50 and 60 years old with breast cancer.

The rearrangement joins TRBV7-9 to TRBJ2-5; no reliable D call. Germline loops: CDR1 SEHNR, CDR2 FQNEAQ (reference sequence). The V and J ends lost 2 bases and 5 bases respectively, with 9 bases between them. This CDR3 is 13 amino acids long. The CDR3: CASSLRGDETQYF. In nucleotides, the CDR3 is TGTGCCAGCAGCTTACGTGGGGATGAGACCCAGTACTTC.

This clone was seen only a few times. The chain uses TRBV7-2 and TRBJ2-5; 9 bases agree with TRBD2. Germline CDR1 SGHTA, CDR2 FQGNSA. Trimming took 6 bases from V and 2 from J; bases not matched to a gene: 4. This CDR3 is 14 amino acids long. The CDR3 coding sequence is TGTGCCAGCAGTTACACTAGCGGGCAAGAGACCCAGTACTTC. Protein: CASSYTSGQETQYF.

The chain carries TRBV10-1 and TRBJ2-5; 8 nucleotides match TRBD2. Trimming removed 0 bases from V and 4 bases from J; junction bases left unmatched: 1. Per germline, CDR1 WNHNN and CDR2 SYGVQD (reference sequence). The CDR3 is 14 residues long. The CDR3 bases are TGCGCCAGCAGTGAGTCCGGGGGGGCAGAGACCCAGTACTTC. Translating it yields CASSESGGAETQYF.

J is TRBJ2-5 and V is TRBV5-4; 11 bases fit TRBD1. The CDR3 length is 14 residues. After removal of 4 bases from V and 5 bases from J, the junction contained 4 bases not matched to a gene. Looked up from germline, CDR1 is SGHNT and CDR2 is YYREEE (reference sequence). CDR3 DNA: TGTGCCAGCAGCAGGGGACAGGGGGGGGAGACCCAGTACTTC. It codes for CASSRGQGGETQYF.

The CDR3 protein is CASSIGTGVPQETQYF. CDR3 in DNA: TGTGCCAGTAGTATTGGAACGGGTGTACCTCAAGAGACCCAGTACTTC. The chain joins TRBV19 to TRBJ2-5, with D hard to call. CDR3 length: 16 amino acids. V dropped 3 bases and J dropped 2 bases, with 16 bases sitting between them. Per the germline V gene, CDR1 is LNHDA and CDR2 is SQIVND (reference sequence).

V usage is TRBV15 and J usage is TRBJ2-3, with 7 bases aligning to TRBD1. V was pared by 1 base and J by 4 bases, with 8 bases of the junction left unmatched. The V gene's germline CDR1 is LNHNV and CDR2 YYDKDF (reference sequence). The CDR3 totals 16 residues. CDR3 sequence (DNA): TGTGCCACCAGCAGAGGAGACAGGGTTCGGGCAGATACGCAGTATTTT. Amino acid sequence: CATSRGDRVRADTQYF.

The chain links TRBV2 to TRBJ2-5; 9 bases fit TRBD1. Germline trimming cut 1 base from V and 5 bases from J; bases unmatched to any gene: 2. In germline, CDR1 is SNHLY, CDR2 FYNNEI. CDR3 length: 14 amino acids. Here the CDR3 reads CASSEDRGPETQYF. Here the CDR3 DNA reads TGTGCCAGCAGTGAAGACAGGGGGCCTGAGACCCAGTACTTC.

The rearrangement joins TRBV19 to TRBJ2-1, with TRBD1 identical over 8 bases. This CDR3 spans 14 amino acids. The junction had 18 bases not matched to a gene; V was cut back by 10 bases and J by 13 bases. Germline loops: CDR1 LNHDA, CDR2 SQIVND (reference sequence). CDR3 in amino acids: CATREGRGPIGQFF. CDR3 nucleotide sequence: TGTGCCACCCGCGAGGGCAGGGGGCCTATCGGACAGTTCTTC.

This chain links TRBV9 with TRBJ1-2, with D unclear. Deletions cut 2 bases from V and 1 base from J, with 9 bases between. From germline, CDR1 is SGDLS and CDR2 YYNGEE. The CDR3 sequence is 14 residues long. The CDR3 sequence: CASSVAGFNYGYTF. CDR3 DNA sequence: TGTGCCAGCAGCGTTGCTGGGTTTAACTATGGCTACACCTTC.

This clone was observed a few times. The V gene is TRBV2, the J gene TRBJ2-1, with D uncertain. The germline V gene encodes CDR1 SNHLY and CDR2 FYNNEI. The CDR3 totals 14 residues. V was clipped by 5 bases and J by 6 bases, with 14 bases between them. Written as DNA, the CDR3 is TGTGCCAGCAGTTACTCGGACGGATCCAATGAGCAGTTCTTC. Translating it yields CASSYSDGSNEQFF.

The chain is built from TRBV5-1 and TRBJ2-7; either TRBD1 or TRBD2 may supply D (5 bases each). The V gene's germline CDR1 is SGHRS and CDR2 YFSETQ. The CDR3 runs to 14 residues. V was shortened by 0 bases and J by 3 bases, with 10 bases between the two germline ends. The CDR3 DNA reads TGCGCCAGCAGCTTGGATTGGGACCACTACGAGCAGTACTTC. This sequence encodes CASSLDWDHYEQYF.

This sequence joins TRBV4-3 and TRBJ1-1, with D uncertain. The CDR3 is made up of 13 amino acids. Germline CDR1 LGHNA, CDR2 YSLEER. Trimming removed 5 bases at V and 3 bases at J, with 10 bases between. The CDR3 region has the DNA TGCGCCAGCAGCGTAAGGCTTGACACTGAAGCTTTCTTT. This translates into CASSVRLDTEAFF.

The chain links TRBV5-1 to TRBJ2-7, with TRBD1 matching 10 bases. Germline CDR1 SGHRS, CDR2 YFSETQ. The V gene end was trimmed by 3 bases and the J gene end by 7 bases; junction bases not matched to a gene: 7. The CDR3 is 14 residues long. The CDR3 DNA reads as TGCGCCAGCAGCTCCGACAGGGGGCGCGGTGAGCAGTACTTC. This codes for CASSSDRGRGEQYF. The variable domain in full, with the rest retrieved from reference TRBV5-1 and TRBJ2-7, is KAGVTQTPRYLIKTRGQQVTLSCSPISGHRSVSWYQQTPGQGLQFLFEYFSETQRNKGNFPGRFSGRQFSNSRSEMNVSTLELGDSALYLCASSSDRGRGEQYFGPGTRLTVT.

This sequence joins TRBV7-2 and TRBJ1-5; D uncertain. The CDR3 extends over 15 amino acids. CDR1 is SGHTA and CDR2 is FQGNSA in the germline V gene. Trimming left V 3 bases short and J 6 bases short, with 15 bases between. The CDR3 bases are TGTGCCAGCAGCTTTTCGTCGGGAGGGAGTCAGCCCCAGCATTTT. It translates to CASSFSSGGSQPQHF.

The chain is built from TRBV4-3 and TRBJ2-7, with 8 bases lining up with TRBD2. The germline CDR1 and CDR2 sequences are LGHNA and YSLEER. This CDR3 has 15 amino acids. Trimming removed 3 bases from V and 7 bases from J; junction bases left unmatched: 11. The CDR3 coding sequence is TGCGCCAGCAGCCAGAACACTATCGGGAGGGAGGAGCAGTACTTC. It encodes CASSQNTIGREEQYF.

This CDR3 is CASSLGRGTNSYNEQFF. Written as DNA, the CDR3 is TGCGCCAGCAGCTTGGGGAGGGGGACAAATTCCTACAATGAGCAGTTCTTC. The V gene is TRBV5-1, the J gene TRBJ2-1; D is tentatively TRBD1 or TRBD2 (6 bases each). The V and J ends lost 0 bases and 1 base respectively, with 14 bases between them. The CDR3 consists of 17 residues. The germline V gene has CDR1 SGHRS and CDR2 YFSETQ.

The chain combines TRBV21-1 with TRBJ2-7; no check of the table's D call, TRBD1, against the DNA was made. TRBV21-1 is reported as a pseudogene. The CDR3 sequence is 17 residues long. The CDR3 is CASSKPGQVSYSYEQYF. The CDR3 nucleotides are TGTGCCAGCAGCAAACCGGGACAGGTGAGTTATTCCTACGAGCAGTACTTC.

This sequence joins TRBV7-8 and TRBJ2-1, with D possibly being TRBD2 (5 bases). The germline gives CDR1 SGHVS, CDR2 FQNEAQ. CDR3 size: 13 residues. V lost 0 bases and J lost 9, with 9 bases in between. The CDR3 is CASSLALEVEQFF. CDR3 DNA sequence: TGTGCCAGCAGCTTAGCGTTGGAGGTTGAGCAGTTCTTC.